These 8 T cell receptor beta chains share one sample of origin, sequenced in a study of blood T cell repertoires in COVID-19. The data were produced by immunoSEQ multiplex PCR, yet TCRdb's version contains in-frame clones alone and is incomplete. The table has 95,000 to 150,000 clones, around 83% seen once. The specimen was peripheral blood. These receptors came from an elderly man with active or convalescent COVID-19.

This chain links TRBV2 with TRBJ2-2, with D possibly matching TRBD1 (5 bases). Germline assignment: CDR1 SNHLY and CDR2 FYNNEI. This CDR3 spans 12 amino acids. Deletions cut 6 bases from V and 7 bases from J, with 9 bases between. The CDR3 DNA is TGTGCCAGCAGCCCAGGGATCGGGGAGCTGTTTTTT. It codes for CASSPGIGELFF. Together with reference TRBV2 and TRBJ2-2, the CDR3 gives the full variable domain: EPEVTQTPSHQVTQMGQEVILRCVPISNHLYFYWYRQILGQKVEFLVSFYNNEISEKSEIFDDQFSVERPDGSNFTLKIRSTKLEDSAMYFCASSPGIGELFFGEGSRLTVL.

The table lists this clone with a few counts. V and J are TRBV7-8 and TRBJ2-7; 10 bases are shared with TRBD1. This CDR3 spans 17 amino acids. Per the germline V gene, CDR1 is SGHVS and CDR2 is FQNEAQ. V lost 3 bases and J lost 0; bases outside the gene matches: 8. Here the CDR3 DNA reads TGTGCCAGCAGCTTCAAGGCCGGGACAGGGGTCTCCTACGAGCAGTACTTC. Translated: CASSFKAGTGVSYEQYF. The whole variable domain, filled in from reference TRBV7-8 and TRBJ2-7, reads GAGVSQSPRYKVAKRGQDVALRCDPISGHVSLFWYQQALGQGPEFLTYFQNEAQLDKSGLPSDRFFAERPEGSVSTLKIQRTQQEDSAVYLCASSFKAGTGVSYEQYFGPGTRLTVT.

The chain couples TRBV18 to TRBJ1-1, with 8 bases that match TRBD1. CDR3 length equals 15 residues. V was clipped by 3 bases and J by 4 bases; unmatched bases: 7. Germline CDR1 is KGHSH and CDR2 is LQKENI. CDR3 loop: CASSPETGVGTEAFF. In DNA form, the CDR3 reads TGTGCCAGCTCACCGGAGACAGGGGTGGGCACTGAAGCTTTCTTT.

The chain couples TRBV7-9 to TRBJ1-3, with unresolved D. The V and J ends lost 5 bases and 0 bases respectively, with 17 bases between them. Germline V gives CDR1 SEHNR, CDR2 FQNEAQ (reference sequence). CDR3 length: 17 residues. The DNA for the CDR3 is TGTGCCAGCAGCGGGCGGGGTGGAGGCTTCTCTGGAAACACCATATATTTT. This codes for CASSGRGGGFSGNTIYF.

This chain connects TRBV5-1 to TRBJ2-3; tentatively, D is TRBD2 (6 bases). V lost 1 base, J lost 0 bases, and 12 bases lay in between. The CDR3 covers 16 residues. From germline, CDR1 is SGHRS and CDR2 YFSETQ. The CDR3, as DNA: TGCGCCAGCAGCTTGAAAAACGCGGGGAGCACAGATACGCAGTATTTT. Amino acid sequence: CASSLKNAGSTDTQYF. The full variable domain, completed using reference TRBV5-1 and TRBJ2-3, is KAGVTQTPRYLIKTRGQQVTLSCSPISGHRSVSWYQQTPGQGLQFLFEYFSETQRNKGNFPGRFSGRQFSNSRSEMNVSTLELGDSALYLCASSLKNAGSTDTQYFGPGTRLTVL.

This sequence joins TRBV29-1 and TRBJ2-5, with D possibly being TRBD2 (6 bases). With 6 bases removed from V and 5 bases from J, the gap between germline ends came to 13 bases. The germline V gene encodes CDR1 SQVTM and CDR2 ANQGSEA. CDR3 length: 12 amino acids. The CDR3 loop is CSVIGRGETQYF. The CDR3 DNA reads TGCAGCGTGATCGGTCGGGGGGAGACCCAGTACTTC.

The chain is built from TRBV5-4 and TRBJ2-1; 7 bases line up with TRBD1. The germline V gene has CDR1 SGHNT and CDR2 YYREEE (reference sequence). CDR3 length equals 12 residues. Losses at the gene ends were 4 bases for V and 7 bases for J; bases not matched to a gene: 2. CDR3 residues: CASSPDRNEQFF. Here the CDR3 DNA reads TGTGCCAGCAGCCCGGACAGGAATGAGCAGTTCTTC. Complete variable domain (other parts from reference TRBV5-4 and TRBJ2-1): ETGVTQSPTHLIKTRGQQVTLRCSSQSGHNTVSWYQQALGQGPQFIFQYYREEENGRGNFPPRFSGLQFPNYSSELNVNALELDDSALYLCASSPDRNEQFFGPGTRLTVL.

This clone was seen a single time. This chain uses TRBV21-1 with TRBJ2-7; the table's TRBD2 call for D was not verified on the DNA. TRBV21-1 is classified as a pseudogene. The CDR3 consists of 13 residues. CDR3 bases: TGTGCCAGCAGCAAAGAAATAGATTACGAGCAGTACTTC. Protein: CASSKEIDYEQYF.